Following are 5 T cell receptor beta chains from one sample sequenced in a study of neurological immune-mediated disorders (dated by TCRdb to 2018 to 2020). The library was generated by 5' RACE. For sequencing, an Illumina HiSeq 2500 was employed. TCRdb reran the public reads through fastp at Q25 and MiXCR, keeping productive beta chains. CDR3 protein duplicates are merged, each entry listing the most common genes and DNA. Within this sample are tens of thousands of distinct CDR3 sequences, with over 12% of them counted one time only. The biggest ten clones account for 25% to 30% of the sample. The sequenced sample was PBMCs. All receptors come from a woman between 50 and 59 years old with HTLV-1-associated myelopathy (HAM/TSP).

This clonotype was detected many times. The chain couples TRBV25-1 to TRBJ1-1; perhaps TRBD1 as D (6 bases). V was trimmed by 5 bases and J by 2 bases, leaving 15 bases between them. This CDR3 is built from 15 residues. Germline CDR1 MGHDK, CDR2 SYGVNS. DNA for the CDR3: TGTGCCAGCAGTCCCCGTTGGGGGGGCAACACTGAAGCTTTCTTT. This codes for CASSPRWGGNTEAFF. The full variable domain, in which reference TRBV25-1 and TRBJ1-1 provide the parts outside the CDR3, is EADIYQTPRYLVIGTGKKITLECSQTMGHDKMYWYQQDPGMELHLIHYSYGVNSTEKGDLSSESTVSRIRTEHFPLTLESARPSHTSQYLCASSPRWGGNTEAFFGQGTRLTVV.

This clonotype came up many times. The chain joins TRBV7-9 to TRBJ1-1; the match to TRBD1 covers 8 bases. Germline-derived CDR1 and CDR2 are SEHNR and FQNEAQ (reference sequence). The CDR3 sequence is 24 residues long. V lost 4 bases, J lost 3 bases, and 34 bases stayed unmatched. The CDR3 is CASSSRAISPAATGGIGFHTEAFF. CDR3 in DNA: TGTGCCAGCAGCTCCCGGGCAATTTCCCCGGCCGCCACAGGGGGGATTGGATTCCACACTGAAGCTTTCTTT.

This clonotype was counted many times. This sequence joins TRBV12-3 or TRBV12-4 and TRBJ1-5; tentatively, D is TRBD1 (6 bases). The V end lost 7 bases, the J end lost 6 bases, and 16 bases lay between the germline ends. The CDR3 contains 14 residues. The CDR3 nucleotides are TGTGCCAGCACCCGGAAGGGGGAAGCTCAGCCCCAGCATTTT. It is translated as CASTRKGEAQPQHF.

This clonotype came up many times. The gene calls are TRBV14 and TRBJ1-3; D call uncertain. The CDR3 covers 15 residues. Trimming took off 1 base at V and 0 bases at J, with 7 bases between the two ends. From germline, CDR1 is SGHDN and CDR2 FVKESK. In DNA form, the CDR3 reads TGTGCCAGCAGCCAAGTTTCTGTCTCTGGAAACACCATATATTTT. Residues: CASSQVSVSGNTIYF.

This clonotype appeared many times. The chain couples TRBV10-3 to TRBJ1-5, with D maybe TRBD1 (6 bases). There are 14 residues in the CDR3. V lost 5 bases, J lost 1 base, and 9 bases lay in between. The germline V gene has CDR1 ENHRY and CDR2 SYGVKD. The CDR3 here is CAISRQESNQPQHF. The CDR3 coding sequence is TGTGCCATCAGTCGACAGGAGAGCAATCAGCCCCAGCATTTT.